Listed here are 11 T cell receptor beta chains from one sample, sequenced in a study of radiation and T cells in renal cell carcinoma. The method was immunoSEQ multiplex PCR; TCRdb's version includes in-frame clones alone and lacks a portion of them. The data show about 59,000 clones, around 72% seen once. Time point meaning: baseline pretreatment blood. Indicated treatment: 15 Gy SBRT to primary tumor, nephrectomy 4 weeks later. The input for sequencing was blood, taken from a patient whose treatment included radiotherapy and nephrectomy. The receptors originated from a man in his fifties or sixties with renal cell carcinoma.

The genes are TRBV6-1 and TRBJ2-5, with 9 bases that match TRBD1. With the DNA end fitting TRBJ2-7 better, the J assignment may be wrong. This CDR3 region has 13 residues. Germline assignment: CDR1 MNHNS and CDR2 SASEGT. The CDR3 DNA sequence: TGTGCCAGCAGGGGACAGGGTATCCACGAGCAGTACTTC. Its protein is CASRGQGIHEQYF.

This sequence joins TRBV5-1 and TRBJ2-3; possible D gene TRBD1, 6 bases. CDR1 is SGHRS and CDR2 is YFSETQ in the germline V gene. The V end lost 4 bases, the J end lost 0 bases, and 9 bases lay between the germline ends. The CDR3 contains 14 residues. The CDR3 DNA sequence: TGCGCCAGCAGCCAGGGACAAAGCACAGATACGCAGTATTTT. It translates to CASSQGQSTDTQYF.

A single count supports this clone. This sequence joins TRBV5-1 and TRBJ2-2; D possibly corresponds to TRBD1 (5 bases). V was pared by 4 bases and J by 2 bases, with 15 bases between. The CDR3 totals 16 residues. Germline V gives CDR1 SGHRS, CDR2 YFSETQ. CDR3 DNA sequence: TGCGCCAGCAGCCTGGATGTGACAGAAAACACCGGGGAGCTGTTTTTT. It specifies CASSLDVTENTGELFF. Drawing the rest from reference TRBV5-1 and TRBJ2-2, the complete variable domain is KAGVTQTPRYLIKTRGQQVTLSCSPISGHRSVSWYQQTPGQGLQFLFEYFSETQRNKGNFPGRFSGRQFSNSRSEMNVSTLELGDSALYLCASSLDVTENTGELFFGEGSRLTVL.

CDR3 in amino acids: CASTSTRRVAFF. Here the CDR3 DNA reads TGTGCCAGCACCTCGACTAGGCGGGTTGCGTTCTTC. The chain couples TRBV27 to TRBJ2-1; the D gene is possibly TRBD2 (6 bases). This CDR3 contains 12 residues. Trimming shortened V by 7 bases and J by 15 bases, and 19 bases separated the two germline ends. Germline CDR1 reads MNHEY; CDR2 reads SMNVEV (reference sequence).

The chain uses TRBV27 and TRBJ1-3; TRBD1 agrees at 10 bases. This CDR3 contains 18 residues. CDR1 and CDR2 (germline): MNHEY, SMNVEV (reference sequence). Losses at the gene ends were 8 bases for V and 4 bases for J; bases not matched to a gene: 17. The CDR3 nucleotides are TGTGCCAGCTCGAAAACGCGGCCGGGACAGGGGCCGGGAAACACCATATATTTT. Protein product: CASSKTRPGQGPGNTIYF.

The rearrangement links TRBV19 to TRBJ1-2; no clear D gene. Trimming pared 1 base from V and 2 bases from J, leaving 5 bases between. The CDR3 runs to 13 residues. The germline V gene has CDR1 LNHDA and CDR2 SQIVND (reference sequence). CDR3 protein: CASSIGGNYGYTF. The CDR3 DNA sequence: TGTGCCAGTAGTATAGGTGGGAACTATGGCTACACCTTC.

The chain's CDR3 is CASSRQTSGNTIYF. In DNA form, the CDR3 reads TGTGCCAGCAGTAGACAGACCTCTGGAAACACCATATATTTT. The chain has TRBV6-5 and TRBJ1-3; weak D call: TRBD1 (5 bases). The CDR3 is 14 amino acids. Germline V gene lookup returns CDR1 MNHEY and CDR2 SVGAGI. V lost 5 bases to trimming and J lost 0 bases, with 8 bases between them.

This chain links TRBV7-8 with TRBJ2-1, with D possibly matching TRBD1 (6 bases). Germline V CDR1 and CDR2: SGHVS, FQNEAQ. The CDR3 has 14 residues. V was shortened by 5 bases and J by 8 bases, with 16 bases between the two germline ends. The CDR3 bases are TGTGCCAGCAGCCCGGGACACAATAGTGATGAGCAGTTCTTC. The encoded protein is CASSPGHNSDEQFF.

This sequence joins TRBV4-3 and TRBJ2-7; a possible D gene is TRBD2 (5 bases). V was clipped by 3 bases and J by 0 bases, with 12 bases between them. This CDR3 has 15 residues. Germline V CDR1 and CDR2: LGHNA, YSLEER. CDR3 amino acids: CASSQRLTGSYEQYF. In DNA form, the CDR3 reads TGCGCCAGCAGCCAGCGACTAACGGGCTCCTACGAGCAGTACTTC.

In this sample, this clone turned up once. The V call is TRBV7-2, the J call TRBJ2-3, with no clear D. Germline CDR1 reads SGHTA; CDR2 reads FQGNSA. This CDR3 has 15 residues. Trimming cost V 2 bases and J 0 bases, with 9 bases left between them. CDR3 nucleotides: TGTGCCAGCAGCTTACTTACACTCAGCACAGATACGCAGTATTTT. It codes for CASSLLTLSTDTQYF.

This clone was found a few times. This chain uses TRBV12-5 with TRBJ1-5; D is uncertain. Germline V gene data show CDR1 as LGHNT and CDR2 as FRNRAP. The length of the CDR3 is 17 residues. The V and J ends lost 1 base and 0 bases respectively, with 13 bases between them. CDR3 amino acids: CASGLDPWRYSNQPQHF. The CDR3 DNA sequence: TGTGCTAGTGGTTTGGACCCTTGGCGGTATAGCAATCAGCCCCAGCATTTT.